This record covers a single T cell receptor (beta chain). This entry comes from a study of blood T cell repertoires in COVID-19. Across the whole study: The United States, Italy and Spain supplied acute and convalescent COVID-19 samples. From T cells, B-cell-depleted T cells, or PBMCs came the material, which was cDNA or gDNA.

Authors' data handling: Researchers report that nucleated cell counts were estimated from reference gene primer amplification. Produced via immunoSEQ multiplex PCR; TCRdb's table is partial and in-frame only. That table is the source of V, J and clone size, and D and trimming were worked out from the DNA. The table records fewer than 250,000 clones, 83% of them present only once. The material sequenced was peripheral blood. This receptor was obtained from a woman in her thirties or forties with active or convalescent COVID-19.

CDR3 sequence (DNA): TGTGCCAGCACCCCAAGGGCGACAGATGACCTCTATGGCTACACCTTC. It is translated as CASTPRATDDLYGYTF. This rearrangement joins TRBV21-1 to TRBJ1-2; the table's D call, TRBD1, was not checked against the DNA. TRBV21-1 counts as a pseudogene. CDR3 size: 16 residues.